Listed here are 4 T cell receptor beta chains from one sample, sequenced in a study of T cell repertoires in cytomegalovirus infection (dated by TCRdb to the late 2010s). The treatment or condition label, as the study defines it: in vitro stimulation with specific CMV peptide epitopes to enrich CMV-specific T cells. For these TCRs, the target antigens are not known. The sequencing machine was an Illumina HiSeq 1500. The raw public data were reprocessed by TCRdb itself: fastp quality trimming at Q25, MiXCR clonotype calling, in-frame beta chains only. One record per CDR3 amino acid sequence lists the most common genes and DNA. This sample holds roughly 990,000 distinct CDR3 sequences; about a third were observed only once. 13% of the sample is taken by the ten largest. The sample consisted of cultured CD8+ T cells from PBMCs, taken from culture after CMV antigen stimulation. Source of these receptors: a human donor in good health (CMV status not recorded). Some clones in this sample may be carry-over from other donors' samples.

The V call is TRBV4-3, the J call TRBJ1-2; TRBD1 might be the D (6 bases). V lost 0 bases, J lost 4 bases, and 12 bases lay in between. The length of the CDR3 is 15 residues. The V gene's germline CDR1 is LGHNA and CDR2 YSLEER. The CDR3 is CASSQDLGQSYGYTF. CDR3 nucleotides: TGCGCCAGCAGCCAAGATCTTGGACAGTCCTATGGCTACACCTTC.

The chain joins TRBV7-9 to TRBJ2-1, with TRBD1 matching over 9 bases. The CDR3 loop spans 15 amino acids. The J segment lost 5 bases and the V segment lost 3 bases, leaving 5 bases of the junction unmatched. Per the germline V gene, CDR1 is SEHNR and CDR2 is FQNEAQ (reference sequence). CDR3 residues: CASSFSGDRDNEQFF. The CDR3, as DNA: TGTGCCAGCAGCTTCTCCGGGGACAGGGACAATGAGCAGTTCTTC.

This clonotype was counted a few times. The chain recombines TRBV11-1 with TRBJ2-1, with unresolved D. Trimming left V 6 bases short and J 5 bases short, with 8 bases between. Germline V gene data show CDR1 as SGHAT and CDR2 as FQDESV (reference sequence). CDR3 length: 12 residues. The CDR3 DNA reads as TGTGCCAGCAGTGAATTTGACAATGAGCAGTTCTTC. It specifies CASSEFDNEQFF.

The CDR3 here is CSALELDFSNQPQHF. In DNA, the CDR3 is TGCAGTGCTCTAGAACTGGATTTTAGCAATCAGCCCCAGCATTTT. The chain carries TRBV20-1 and TRBJ1-5, with D unclear. Germline assignment: CDR1 DFQATT and CDR2 SNEGSKA (reference sequence). The ends were cut back, 5 bases at V and 0 bases at J, with 14 bases in the middle. The CDR3 runs to 15 residues.